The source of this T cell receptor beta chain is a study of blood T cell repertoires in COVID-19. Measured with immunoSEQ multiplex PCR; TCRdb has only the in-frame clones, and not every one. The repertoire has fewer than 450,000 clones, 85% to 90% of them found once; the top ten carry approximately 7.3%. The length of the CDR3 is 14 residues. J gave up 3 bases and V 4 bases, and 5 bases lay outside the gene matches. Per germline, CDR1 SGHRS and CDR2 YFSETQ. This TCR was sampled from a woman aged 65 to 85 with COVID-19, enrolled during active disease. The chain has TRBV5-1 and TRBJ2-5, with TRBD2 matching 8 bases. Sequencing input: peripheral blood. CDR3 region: CASSPTSAKETQYF. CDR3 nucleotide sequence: TGCGCCAGCAGCCCGACTAGCGCTAAAGAGACCCAGTACTTC.